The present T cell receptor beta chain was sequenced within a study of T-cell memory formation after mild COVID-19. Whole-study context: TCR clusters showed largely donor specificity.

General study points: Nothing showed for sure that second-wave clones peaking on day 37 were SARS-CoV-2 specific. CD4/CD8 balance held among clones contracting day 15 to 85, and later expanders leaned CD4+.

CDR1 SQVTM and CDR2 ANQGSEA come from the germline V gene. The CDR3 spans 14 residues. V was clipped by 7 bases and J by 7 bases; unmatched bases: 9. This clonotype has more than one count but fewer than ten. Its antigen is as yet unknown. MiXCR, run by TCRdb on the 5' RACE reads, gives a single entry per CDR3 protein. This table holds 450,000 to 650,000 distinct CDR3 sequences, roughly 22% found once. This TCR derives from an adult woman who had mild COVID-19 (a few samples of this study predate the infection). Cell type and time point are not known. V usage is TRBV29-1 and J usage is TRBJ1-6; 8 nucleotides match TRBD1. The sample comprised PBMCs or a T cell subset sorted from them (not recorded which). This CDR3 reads CSATTGQGNSPLHF. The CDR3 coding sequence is TGCAGCGCTACAACAGGACAGGGAAATTCACCCCTCCACTTT.